A selection of T cell receptor beta chains follows, all from one sample in a study of radiotherapy plus CTLA-4 blockade in lung cancer. Sequencing used immunoSEQ multiplex PCR; TCRdb keeps in-frame clones, though not all of them. The sample has 75,000 to 100,000 clones; roughly 80% are singletons. Here the sequenced sample was peripheral blood, taken from a patient treated with radiotherapy plus ipilimumab. The source is a human donor with non-small cell lung cancer who had a partial response to radiotherapy plus ipilimumab. The CDR3 runs from the conserved cysteine through the conserved F or W. A D gene is named only where the DNA matches it firmly. Clone size, where shown, is once, few, many, or a class for clones that have expanded.

size	V	D	J	CDR3	DNA
-	TRBV2	TRBD2	TRBJ2-3	CASSEESSGNTDTQYF	TGTGCCAGCAGTGAAGAGAGTAGCGGGAACACAGATACGCAGTATTTT
-	TRBV7-9	-	TRBJ1-2	CASSFAGRANYGYTF	TGTGCCAGCAGCTTTGCGGGGCGAGCTAACTATGGCTACACCTTC
-	TRBV28	TRBD2	TRBJ2-1	CASSSPSNSGRNHEQFF	TGTGCCAGCAGTTCCCCTTCTAATAGCGGGAGGAACCATGAGCAGTTCTTC
-	TRBV29-1	-	TRBJ1-1	CSVVSVTEAFF	TGCAGCGTTGTATCGGTTACTGAAGCTTTCTTT
-	TRBV7-3	-	TRBJ2-1	CASSRYSSSYNEQFF	TGTGCCAGCAGCCGATACAGTAGCTCCTACAATGAGCAGTTCTTC
-	TRBV2	-	TRBJ1-1	CASNMNTEAFF	TGTGCCAGCAATATGAACACTGAAGCTTTCTTT
-	TRBV7-8	-	TRBJ2-1	CASSYPEGYNEQFF	TGTGCCAGCAGCTACCCGGAGGGATACAATGAGCAGTTCTTC
once	TRBV6-1	-	TRBJ1-2	CASSVGGGGNYGYTF	TGTGCCAGCAGTGTAGGGGGAGGGGGGAACTATGGCTACACCTTC
-	TRBV11-2	-	TRBJ2-1	CASSWPGGDEQFF	TGTGCCAGCAGCTGGCCCGGCGGGGATGAGCAGTTCTTC
-	TRBV7-3	-	TRBJ2-2	CASSARVSNTGELFF	TGTGCCAGCAGCGCCAGGGTTTCGAACACCGGGGAGCTGTTTTTT
once	TRBV18	-	TRBJ2-7	CASSPPTGNLYEQYF	TGTGCCAGCTCACCCCCGACAGGAAACCTCTACGAGCAGTACTTC
-	TRBV5-1	-	TRBJ2-1	CASSISEAALYNEQFF	TGCGCCAGCAGCATAAGCGAGGCAGCACTTTACAATGAGCAGTTCTTC
once	TRBV11-2	TRBD2	TRBJ2-5	CASSTTLGLAGETQYF	TGTGCCAGCAGTACTACCCTGGGACTAGCGGGAGAGACCCAGTACTTC
few	TRBV5-5	-	TRBJ1-2	CASSLAGRANYGYTF	TGTGCCAGCAGCTTGGCAGGCAGAGCTAACTATGGCTACACCTTC
-	TRBV19	TRBD1	TRBJ1-1	CASIPGGTGLVTEAFF	TGTGCCAGTATCCCAGGGGGGACAGGGCTTGTCACTGAAGCTTTCTTT
-	TRBV5-1	-	TRBJ2-5	CASSLGGTQETQYF	TGCGCCAGCAGCTTGGGCGGGACCCAAGAGACCCAGTACTTC
-	TRBV29-1	TRBD2	TRBJ2-3	CSAGRGTSADTQYF	TGCAGCGCAGGCCGAGGGACTAGCGCAGATACGCAGTATTTT
once	TRBV29-1	-	TRBJ1-4	CSARTDSTNEKLFF	TGCAGCGCCAGGACAGATTCAACTAATGAAAAACTGTTTTTT
-	TRBV5-8	-	TRBJ2-7	CASALGGSYEQYF	TGTGCCAGCGCCTTAGGAGGTTCCTACGAGCAGTACTTC
-	TRBV6-1	TRBD2	TRBJ2-2	CASIGLAVSTGELFF	TGTGCCAGCATAGGACTAGCGGTTAGCACCGGGGAGCTGTTTTTT
few	TRBV5-4	TRBD1	TRBJ1-2	CASSRDRGYTF	TGTGCCAGCAGCAGGGACAGGGGCTACACCTTC
-	TRBV7-2	TRBD2	TRBJ2-7	CASSLGLAGGQSWQYF	TGTGCCAGCAGCCTTGGACTAGCGGGAGGTCAAAGCTGGCAGTACTTC
once	TRBV9	TRBD1	TRBJ2-1	CASSEPPQGAYNEQFF	TGTGCCAGCAGCGAGCCCCCCCAGGGGGCCTACAATGAGCAGTTCTTC
-	TRBV9	TRBD2	TRBJ2-2	CASSVGTSGRTGELFF	TGTGCCAGCAGCGTTGGGACTAGCGGGAGAACCGGGGAGCTGTTTTTT
-	TRBV18	-	TRBJ1-5	CASSSTQVQTQPQHF	TGTGCCAGCTCATCTACCCAGGTCCAAACCCAGCCCCAGCATTTT
-	TRBV13	TRBD2	TRBJ2-4	CASSDQGLAGVRAKNIQYF	TGTGCCAGCAGCGATCAGGGACTAGCGGGAGTCCGAGCCAAAAACATTCAGTACTTC
few	TRBV9	TRBD2	TRBJ2-7	CASSVGQRTSGSPEQYF	TGTGCCAGCAGCGTAGGGCAGAGGACTAGCGGGAGCCCCGAGCAGTACTTC
-	TRBV5-1	TRBD1	TRBJ1-4	CASSLQGNEEKLFF	TGCGCCAGCAGCCTACAGGGGAACGAGGAAAAACTGTTTTTT
-	TRBV28	-	TRBJ2-7	CASSTAQGYEEQYF	TGTGCCAGCAGCACGGCCCAGGGCTACGAGGAGCAGTACTTC
-	TRBV20-1	TRBD1	TRBJ1-2	CSAIQGVGYTF	TGCAGTGCTATTCAGGGGGTCGGCTACACCTTC
-	TRBV28	-	TRBJ2-2	CASSLGDLYTGELFF	TGTGCCAGCAGTTTAGGAGACCTATACACCGGGGAGCTGTTTTTT
-	TRBV6-1	-	TRBJ1-1	CASSDGLAFF	TGTGCCAGCAGTGACGGGTTGGCTTTCTTT
once	TRBV19	TRBD1	TRBJ1-5	CATLDRGRNQPQHF	TGTGCCACCCTCGACAGGGGGCGAAATCAGCCCCAGCATTTT
-	TRBV5-6	-	TRBJ2-5	CASSHGEPGETQYF	TGTGCCAGCAGCCACGGGGAACCTGGGGAGACCCAGTACTTC
-	TRBV9	-	TRBJ1-1	CASSYGQIMNTEAFF	TGTGCCAGCAGCTACGGACAGATAATGAACACTGAAGCTTTCTTT